A selection of T cell receptor beta chains follows, all from one sample in a study of T cell changes during pregnancy in multiple sclerosis. The method was immunoSEQ multiplex PCR; TCRdb's version includes in-frame clones alone and lacks a portion of them. The table includes about 110,000 clones, 90% to 95% detected once. Sequences were derived from peripheral blood, sampled in the third trimester of pregnancy. The receptors were gathered from a female donor with multiple sclerosis, enrolled in a pregnancy study. Both conserved end residues are part of each CDR3. The order of the fields is D gene, clone size, V gene, J gene, CDR3 DNA, CDR3 protein. The D gene is left open where the match is weak. Rows give clone size only sometimes, using once, few, many, or a class for an expanded clone.

d_gene: -
abundance: -
v_gene: TRBV28
j_gene: TRBJ1-5
CDR3nt: TGTGCCAGCAGTGCCGTAAGCCGCAATCAGCCCCAGCATTTT
CDR3aa: CASSAVSRNQPQHF

d_gene: TRBD2
abundance: -
v_gene: TRBV9
j_gene: TRBJ2-1
CDR3nt: TGTGCCAGCAGCGTAGGGGGGACTAGCCGGTACAATGAGCAGTTCTTC
CDR3aa: CASSVGGTSRYNEQFF

d_gene: TRBD2
abundance: -
v_gene: TRBV27
j_gene: TRBJ2-1
CDR3nt: TGTGCCAGCAGTCCTAGCGGGGGGTACAATGAGCAGTTCTTC
CDR3aa: CASSPSGGYNEQFF

d_gene: TRBD2
abundance: -
v_gene: TRBV10-2
j_gene: TRBJ2-1
CDR3nt: TGCGCCAGCAGGGTAGCGGGCACCTCCTACAATGAGCAGTTCTTC
CDR3aa: CASRVAGTSYNEQFF

d_gene: TRBD1
abundance: -
v_gene: TRBV29-1
j_gene: TRBJ1-1
CDR3nt: TGCAGCGTTGGCCCATCTACAGGGGGCTGGACTGAAGCTTTCTTT
CDR3aa: CSVGPSTGGWTEAFF

d_gene: -
abundance: -
v_gene: TRBV6-4
j_gene: TRBJ1-1
CDR3nt: TGTGCCAGCAGTGACTCAGGGGATCGACGTGAAGCTTTCTTT
CDR3aa: CASSDSGDRREAFF

d_gene: TRBD1
abundance: -
v_gene: TRBV5-8
j_gene: TRBJ1-2
CDR3nt: TGTGCCAGCAGCTTGTTCGGGACAGTCCCTAACTATGGCTACACCTTC
CDR3aa: CASSLFGTVPNYGYTF

d_gene: TRBD2
abundance: -
v_gene: TRBV9
j_gene: TRBJ2-7
CDR3nt: TGTGCCAGCAGCGTGGGACTAGCGGGAGACGAAGGATACGAGCAGTACTTC
CDR3aa: CASSVGLAGDEGYEQYF

d_gene: -
abundance: -
v_gene: TRBV19
j_gene: TRBJ2-1
CDR3nt: TGTGCCAGTAGTAATCCGGGGATTTACTACAATGAGCAGTTCTTC
CDR3aa: CASSNPGIYYNEQFF

d_gene: TRBD1
abundance: once
v_gene: TRBV6-5
j_gene: TRBJ1-2
CDR3nt: TGTGCCAGCAGTTCGGGACAGGCCCACTATGGCTACACCTTC
CDR3aa: CASSSGQAHYGYTF

d_gene: -
abundance: -
v_gene: TRBV5-1
j_gene: TRBJ2-3
CDR3nt: TGCGCCAGCTCCCCCCCGGCAGGGCGTCATACGCAGTATTTT
CDR3aa: CASSPPAGRHTQYF

d_gene: TRBD1
abundance: -
v_gene: TRBV25-1
j_gene: TRBJ1-6
CDR3nt: TGTGCCAGCAGTGAGCGACAGGGAATTTCACCCCTCCACTTT
CDR3aa: CASSERQGISPLHF

d_gene: -
abundance: -
v_gene: TRBV19
j_gene: TRBJ2-7
CDR3nt: TGTGCCAGTAGTATAGCGGGGGACGGGAACTACGAGCAGTACTTC
CDR3aa: CASSIAGDGNYEQYF

d_gene: TRBD2
abundance: -
v_gene: TRBV13
j_gene: TRBJ2-3
CDR3nt: TGTGCCAGCAGCCCTATTCTAGCGGGGGAACCTACAGATACGCAGTATTTT
CDR3aa: CASSPILAGEPTDTQYF

d_gene: -
abundance: -
v_gene: TRBV19
j_gene: TRBJ1-1
CDR3nt: TGTGCCAGTAGTATAGGGGCCGGGGTGAACACTGAAGCTTTCTTT
CDR3aa: CASSIGAGVNTEAFF

d_gene: -
abundance: -
v_gene: TRBV6-5
j_gene: TRBJ2-1
CDR3nt: TGTGCCAGCAGTTACCGTAACAGGTACAATGAGCAGTTCTTC
CDR3aa: CASSYRNRYNEQFF

d_gene: TRBD1
abundance: -
v_gene: TRBV7-9
j_gene: TRBJ1-3
CDR3nt: TGTGCCAGCAGCTTAACCTCCGGGACAGGGCTCTCTGGAAACACCATATATTTT
CDR3aa: CASSLTSGTGLSGNTIYF

d_gene: TRBD1
abundance: -
v_gene: TRBV7-6
j_gene: TRBJ1-4
CDR3nt: TGTGCCAGCAGCTCACGACAGGGGGCGGTTGGGGTCAATGAAAAACTGTTTTTT
CDR3aa: CASSSRQGAVGVNEKLFF

d_gene: -
abundance: once
v_gene: TRBV6-5
j_gene: TRBJ1-1
CDR3nt: TGTGCCAGCAGAAGAGACGGAGCGAACACTGAAGCTTTCTTT
CDR3aa: CASRRDGANTEAFF

d_gene: -
abundance: -
v_gene: TRBV11-2
j_gene: TRBJ1-2
CDR3nt: TGTGCCAGCAGCTTACAGGGTCTAGGGTATGGCTACACCTTC
CDR3aa: CASSLQGLGYGYTF

d_gene: -
abundance: -
v_gene: TRBV10-2
j_gene: TRBJ1-2
CDR3nt: TGCGCCAGCAGTGAGACAGGGATTAACTATGGCTACACCTTC
CDR3aa: CASSETGINYGYTF

d_gene: -
abundance: once
v_gene: TRBV27
j_gene: TRBJ1-1
CDR3nt: TGTGCCAGCAGTCCCCCGGGGTTGGGGTATGAGGAAGCTTTCTTT
CDR3aa: CASSPPGLGYEEAFF

d_gene: -
abundance: -
v_gene: TRBV5-1
j_gene: TRBJ1-2
CDR3nt: TGCGCCAGCAGTCTCACAGCTTCGTATGGCTACACCTTC
CDR3aa: CASSLTASYGYTF

d_gene: TRBD2
abundance: -
v_gene: TRBV10-3
j_gene: TRBJ2-7
CDR3nt: TGTGCCATCAGTGTGCACGGAGGGTCTAGCGGATATAGCTCCTACGAGCAGTACTTC
CDR3aa: CAISVHGGSSGYSSYEQYF

d_gene: TRBD1
abundance: -
v_gene: TRBV28
j_gene: TRBJ1-5
CDR3nt: TGTGCCAGCAGTTTAGGGGGACAGGGGGCAGGTCAGCCCCAGCATTTT
CDR3aa: CASSLGGQGAGQPQHF

d_gene: TRBD2
abundance: -
v_gene: TRBV5-4
j_gene: TRBJ2-1
CDR3nt: TGTGCCAGCAGCTTAGGTTCCGGCGGGAGGTACAATGAGCAGTTCTTC
CDR3aa: CASSLGSGGRYNEQFF

d_gene: TRBD1
abundance: -
v_gene: TRBV28
j_gene: TRBJ2-7
CDR3nt: TGTGCCAGCAGCCTCGACAGGGCCTACGAGCAGTACTTC
CDR3aa: CASSLDRAYEQYF

d_gene: -
abundance: -
v_gene: TRBV6-6
j_gene: TRBJ1-2
CDR3nt: TGTGCCAGCAGTTACAGCCAGGAGGGCTATGGCTACACCTTC
CDR3aa: CASSYSQEGYGYTF

d_gene: -
abundance: -
v_gene: TRBV10-2
j_gene: TRBJ2-2
CDR3nt: TGCGCCAGCAGACGGAGGACCGGGGAGCTGTTTTTT
CDR3aa: CASRRRTGELFF

d_gene: -
abundance: once
v_gene: TRBV9
j_gene: TRBJ1-3
CDR3nt: TGTGCCAGCAGCGCTACTGGAAACACCATATATTTT
CDR3aa: CASSATGNTIYF

d_gene: -
abundance: -
v_gene: TRBV5-1
j_gene: TRBJ1-3
CDR3nt: TGCGCCAGCAGCTTCGGAACAGCCGGAAGAAGCTCTGGAAACACCATATATTTT
CDR3aa: CASSFGTAGRSSGNTIYF

d_gene: -
abundance: -
v_gene: TRBV19
j_gene: TRBJ2-2
CDR3nt: TGTGCCAGTAGTTACAGGGTTTTGACCGGGGAGCTGTTTTTT
CDR3aa: CASSYRVLTGELFF

d_gene: -
abundance: -
v_gene: TRBV10-3
j_gene: TRBJ1-2
CDR3nt: TGTGCCATCACAGACACAGTATCTTTAGCTAACTATGGCTACACCTTC
CDR3aa: CAITDTVSLANYGYTF

d_gene: -
abundance: -
v_gene: TRBV27
j_gene: TRBJ1-2
CDR3nt: TGTGCCAGCAGGCTAGAGTCCCGGAGCGCCTATGGCTACACCTTC
CDR3aa: CASRLESRSAYGYTF

d_gene: TRBD1
abundance: -
v_gene: TRBV27
j_gene: TRBJ2-4
CDR3nt: TGTGCCAGCAGTTTGGCCGGGACAGGGGGATATCTGTACTTC
CDR3aa: CASSLAGTGGYLYF

d_gene: -
abundance: -
v_gene: TRBV6-1
j_gene: TRBJ1-1
CDR3nt: TGTGCCAGCAGTGAACAGGGAAGCACTGAAGCTTTCTTT
CDR3aa: CASSEQGSTEAFF

d_gene: TRBD1
abundance: -
v_gene: TRBV19
j_gene: TRBJ1-4
CDR3nt: TGTGCCTCGACGGGACAGGGTTTTGAAAAACTGTTTTTT
CDR3aa: CASTGQGFEKLFF

d_gene: -
abundance: once
v_gene: TRBV7-3
j_gene: TRBJ2-1
CDR3nt: TGTGCCAGCAGCTTATGGGCAGTACAGTCCTACAATGAGCAGTTCTTC
CDR3aa: CASSLWAVQSYNEQFF

d_gene: -
abundance: -
v_gene: TRBV4-1
j_gene: TRBJ2-7
CDR3nt: TGCGCCAGCAGCCGTACTGGTTCCTACGAGCAGTACTTC
CDR3aa: CASSRTGSYEQYF

d_gene: -
abundance: -
v_gene: TRBV19
j_gene: TRBJ1-5
CDR3nt: TGTGCCAGTAGCATCAACAGGGCGGCTCAGCCCCAGCATTTT
CDR3aa: CASSINRAAQPQHF

d_gene: TRBD2
abundance: -
v_gene: TRBV28
j_gene: TRBJ2-7
CDR3nt: TGTGCCAGCTCCATCCCTCCGGGACTAGCGGGCCTCTCCTACGAGCAGTACTTC
CDR3aa: CASSIPPGLAGLSYEQYF

d_gene: TRBD1
abundance: -
v_gene: TRBV6-1
j_gene: TRBJ2-1
CDR3nt: TGTGCCAGCAACCGGGACAGGGTCTACAATGAGCAGTTCTTC
CDR3aa: CASNRDRVYNEQFF

d_gene: TRBD1
abundance: -
v_gene: TRBV6-5
j_gene: TRBJ1-5
CDR3nt: TGTGCCAGCAGCCCGGGACAGGGAGGAAATCAGCCCCAGCATTTT
CDR3aa: CASSPGQGGNQPQHF

d_gene: -
abundance: -
v_gene: TRBV28
j_gene: TRBJ1-5
CDR3nt: TGTGCCAGCAGTCTGACAGGTATGGGCAATCAGCCCCAGCATTTT
CDR3aa: CASSLTGMGNQPQHF

d_gene: -
abundance: -
v_gene: TRBV2
j_gene: TRBJ1-5
CDR3nt: TGTGCCAGCAGTTCGTTGAGCAATCAGCCCCAGCATTTT
CDR3aa: CASSSLSNQPQHF

d_gene: TRBD2
abundance: -
v_gene: TRBV7-2
j_gene: TRBJ2-2
CDR3nt: TGTGCCAGCAGCTGGGGAACTAGCGGGGTAATGAACACCGGGGAGCTGTTTTTT
CDR3aa: CASSWGTSGVMNTGELFF

d_gene: -
abundance: -
v_gene: TRBV19
j_gene: TRBJ1-5
CDR3nt: TGTGCCAGTACCGAATGGGGGGACGGCCAGCCCCAGCATTTT
CDR3aa: CASTEWGDGQPQHF

d_gene: -
abundance: once
v_gene: TRBV2
j_gene: TRBJ1-2
CDR3nt: TGTGCCAGCAGCCTAGAACTGGGTGGCTACACCTTC
CDR3aa: CASSLELGGYTF

d_gene: TRBD1
abundance: -
v_gene: TRBV5-4
j_gene: TRBJ1-2
CDR3nt: TGTGCCAGCAGCCCCCCTACCGGGACAGGGGGCGCCGGCTACACCTTC
CDR3aa: CASSPPTGTGGAGYTF